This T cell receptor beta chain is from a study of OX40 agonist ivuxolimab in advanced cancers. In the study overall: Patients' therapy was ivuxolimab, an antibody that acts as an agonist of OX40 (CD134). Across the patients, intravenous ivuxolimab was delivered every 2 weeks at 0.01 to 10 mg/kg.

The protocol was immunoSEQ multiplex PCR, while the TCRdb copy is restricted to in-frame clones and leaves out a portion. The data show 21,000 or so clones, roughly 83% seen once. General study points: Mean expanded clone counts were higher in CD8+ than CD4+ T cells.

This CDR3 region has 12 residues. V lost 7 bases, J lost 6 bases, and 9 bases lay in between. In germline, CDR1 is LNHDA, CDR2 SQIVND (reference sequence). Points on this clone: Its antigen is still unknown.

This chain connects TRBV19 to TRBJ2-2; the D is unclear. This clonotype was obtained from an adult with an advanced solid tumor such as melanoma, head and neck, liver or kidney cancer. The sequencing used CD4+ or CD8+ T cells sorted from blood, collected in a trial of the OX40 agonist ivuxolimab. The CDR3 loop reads CASTAVAGELFF. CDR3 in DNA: TGTGCCAGTACCGCGGTGGCCGGGGAGCTGTTTTTT.